One sample yielded the 18 T cell receptor beta chains listed below, sequenced in a study of blood T cell repertoires in COVID-19 (dated by TCRdb to about 2020). The library was obtained by the immunoSEQ multiplex PCR assay. TCRdb carries this immuneACCESS record with in-frame sequences only. Its versions omit some clonotypes, under half of them owing to an unresolved V gene in the studies checked, with the rest unexplained. Here the sample has approximately 300,000 clones; about 88% occur a single time. The leading ten clones occupy 2% to 3% of the sample. What was sequenced was PBMCs or T cells enriched from blood (not recorded which). Receptor source: a man aged 60 to 75 who had recovered from COVID-19.

The rearrangement joins TRBV27 to TRBJ1-2; 7 positions agree with TRBD1. The CDR3 runs 14 residues. CDR1 is MNHEY, CDR2 SMNVEV, per germline (reference sequence). V shed 4 bases and J 4 bases; nucleotides not matched to a gene: 6. CDR3 protein: CASSSARGSYGYTF. In DNA form, the CDR3 reads TGTGCCAGCAGTTCTGCCAGGGGGAGCTATGGCTACACCTTC.

The CDR3 sequence: CASSSTTSGLSYEQYF. The CDR3 DNA reads as TGCGCCAGCAGCTCTACGACAAGCGGACTCTCCTACGAGCAGTACTTC. This rearrangement joins TRBV5-1 to TRBJ2-7; weak D call: TRBD2 (5 bases). There are 16 residues in the CDR3. Trimming cost V 3 bases and J 0 bases, with 16 bases left between them. CDR1 is SGHRS, CDR2 YFSETQ, per germline.

This sequence joins TRBV6-5 and TRBJ1-2; weak D call: TRBD1 (5 bases). Germline V CDR1 and CDR2: MNHEY, SVGAGI. This CDR3 comprises 14 residues. Trimming shortened V by 6 bases and J by 8 bases, and 19 bases separated the two germline ends. As DNA, the CDR3 is TGTGCCAGCAGGCCACCCCTAGGACATGGCGGCTACACCTTC. As protein: CASRPPLGHGGYTF.

CDR3 loop: CASSYGQGFRSPLHF. The CDR3 region has the DNA TGTGCCAGCAGTTACGGACAGGGGTTTCGTTCACCCCTCCACTTT. This sequence joins TRBV6-2 or TRBV6-3 and TRBJ1-6; the match to TRBD1 covers 9 bases. V lost 2 bases to trimming and J lost 9 bases; unmatched junction nucleotides: 5. CDR1 is MNHEY and CDR2 is SVGEGT in the germline V gene. This CDR3 contains 15 residues.

The chain employs TRBV7-2 and TRBJ1-2; the D gene is possibly TRBD1 (6 bases). CDR3 size: 13 residues. Trimming removed 5 bases from V and 4 bases from J, with 11 bases in between. Germline CDR1 is SGHTA and CDR2 is FQGNSA. The CDR3 region is CASSQTGFYGYTF. CDR3 in DNA: TGTGCCAGCAGCCAAACAGGGTTCTATGGCTACACCTTC.

In this sample, this clone turned up a few times. The chain links TRBV11-3 to TRBJ1-4; the D gene is possibly TRBD1 (6 bases). The CDR3 extends over 15 amino acids. Trimming removed 2 bases from V and 7 bases from J, with 14 bases in between. Germline loops: CDR1 SGHNT, CDR2 YENEEA. CDR3 in amino acids: CASSLLTGGGEKLFF. Here the CDR3 DNA reads TGTGCCAGCAGCTTATTGACAGGTGGAGGTGAAAAACTGTTTTTT. The full variable domain, in which reference TRBV11-3 and TRBJ1-4 provide the parts outside the CDR3, is EAGVVQSPRYKIIEKKQPVAFWCNPISGHNTLYWYLQNLGQGPELLIRYENEEAVDDSQLPKDRFSAERLKGVDSTLKIQPAELGDSAVYLCASSLLTGGGEKLFFGSGTQLSVL.

This clone was seen a single time. CDR3 nucleotide sequence: TGTGCCAGCAGCGCGACAGGGAGCGAGCAGTACTTC. As protein: CASSATGSEQYF. This chain uses TRBV7-9 with TRBJ2-7, with 7 nucleotides matching TRBD1. Germline V CDR1 and CDR2: SEHNR, FQNEAQ (reference sequence). The ends lost 5 bases at V and 6 bases at J; junction bases unmatched: 4. The CDR3 consists of 12 residues.

This chain joins TRBV30 and TRBJ1-6; the D is unclear. The V end lost 4 bases, the J end lost 7 bases, and 8 bases lay between the germline ends. The CDR3 has 12 amino acids. Germline assignment: CDR1 GTSNPN and CDR2 SVGIG (reference sequence). The CDR3 spells CAWTGRNSPLHF. The CDR3 region has the DNA TGTGCCTGGACAGGAAGGAATTCACCCCTCCACTTT.

The chain combines TRBV5-6 with TRBJ1-5; D remains unclear. This CDR3 is 13 amino acids long. V was clipped by 1 base and J by 7 bases, with 9 bases between them. Per germline, CDR1 SGHDT and CDR2 YYEEEE. The CDR3 loop is CASSLIGEQPQHF. Here the CDR3 DNA reads TGTGCCAGCAGCTTGATCGGGGAACAGCCCCAGCATTTT.

The CDR3 coding sequence is TGCGCCAGCAGGCCGGACTCAAAAGGGCCGCAAGATACGCAGTATTTT. This gives the protein CASRPDSKGPQDTQYF. This chain uses TRBV5-1 with TRBJ2-3; possibly TRBD2 for D (5 bases). This CDR3 is built from 16 residues. Germline lookup yields CDR1 SGHRS and CDR2 YFSETQ. The ends were cut back, 5 bases at V and 5 bases at J, with 21 bases in the middle.

The chain couples TRBV2 to TRBJ2-6; D possibly corresponds to TRBD1 (7 bases). Trimming took off 5 bases at V and 0 bases at J, with 8 bases between the two ends. The germline V gene has CDR1 SNHLY and CDR2 FYNNEI. This CDR3 region has 15 residues. CDR3 sequence reads: CASSQGGSGANVLTF. The CDR3 bases are TGTGCCAGCAGTCAGGGGGGCTCTGGGGCCAACGTCCTGACTTTC.

The V and J genes are TRBV3-1 (or the pseudogene TRBV3-2) and TRBJ2-3, with unresolved D. With 1 base removed from V and 6 bases from J, the gap between germline ends came to 5 bases. The CDR3 has 12 amino acids. Germline CDR1 LGHDT, CDR2 YNNKEL (reference sequence). The CDR3 region is CASSQVVDTQYF. Here the CDR3 DNA reads TGTGCCAGCAGCCAAGTAGTGGATACGCAGTATTTT.

This chain links TRBV2 with TRBJ1-1, with D possibly being TRBD1 (5 bases). There are 13 residues in the CDR3. In germline, CDR1 is SNHLY, CDR2 FYNNEI. Trimming shortened V by 6 bases and J by 8 bases, and 16 bases separated the two germline ends. CDR3: CASRPKTDPEAFF. The CDR3 nucleotides are TGTGCCAGCAGGCCAAAGACAGACCCCGAAGCTTTCTTT.

The V gene is TRBV9, the J gene TRBJ1-3; TRBD1 matches 7 bases. V lost 4 bases, J lost 0 bases, and 7 bases stayed unmatched. This CDR3 comprises 16 residues. Germline V gene data show CDR1 as SGDLS and CDR2 as YYNGEE. Here the CDR3 DNA reads TGTGCCAGCAGCACCCGGACAGGCCGCTCTGGAAACACCATATATTTT. As protein: CASSTRTGRSGNTIYF.

The V gene is TRBV4-1, the J gene TRBJ1-5; D call uncertain. Looked up from germline, CDR1 is MGHRA and CDR2 is YSYEKL. The V end lost 1 base, the J end lost 7 bases, and 14 bases lay between the germline ends. The CDR3 contains 15 residues. CDR3 coding DNA: TGCGCCAGCAGCCAAGTTGGAGGGAGAGGGCAGCCCCAGCATTTT. Translated: CASSQVGGRGQPQHF.

The chain employs TRBV5-4 and TRBJ1-6; the D gene is possibly TRBD1 (6 bases). The V and J ends lost 0 bases and 10 bases respectively, with 17 bases between them. This CDR3 contains 16 residues. CDR1 is SGHNT, CDR2 YYREEE, per germline (reference sequence). The CDR3 loop is CASSLASSGEWSPLHF. The CDR3 region has the DNA TGTGCCAGCAGCTTGGCCTCGTCAGGGGAATGGTCACCCCTCCACTTT.

The chain joins TRBV5-5 to TRBJ1-5; 11 nucleotides align to TRBD1. Per the germline V gene, CDR1 is SGHKS and CDR2 is YYEKEE (reference sequence). V was pared by 2 bases and J by 5 bases, with 3 bases of the junction left unmatched. CDR3 size: 15 residues. The CDR3 sequence is CASSFGTGGYQPQHF. The CDR3 nucleotides read TGTGCCAGCAGCTTTGGGACAGGGGGTTATCAGCCCCAGCATTTT.

V usage is TRBV30 and J usage is TRBJ2-7, with 10 bases that match TRBD1. Germline CDR1 reads GTSNPN; CDR2 reads SVGIG (reference sequence). The V segment lost 1 base and the J segment 4 bases; nucleotides outside the gene matches: 7. CDR3 length: 15 amino acids. This CDR3 is CAWSGAWTGGYEQYF. The CDR3 bases are TGTGCCTGGAGTGGGGCGTGGACAGGGGGTTACGAGCAGTACTTC.